The entry below describes one T cell receptor (beta chain). No antigen is known for it. TCRdb ran MiXCR on the 5' RACE reads and lists one entry per CDR3 protein. The profile shows hundreds of thousands of distinct CDR3 sequences, 15% to 20% of them singletons. The data derive from a study of T-cell memory formation after mild COVID-19. General observations from the study: Cross-reactive memory appears to have joined, as suggested by some responding clones showing up in pre-infection memory. Of the contracting clones, CD4+ ones lay mainly in CM and EM, and CD8+ ones in EMRA.

Germline loops: CDR1 KGHSH, CDR2 LQKENI. CDR3 size: 14 residues. Trimming cost V 6 bases and J 2 bases, with 13 bases left between them. The TCR originated in a man aged 18 to 30 who had mild COVID-19 (a few samples of this study predate the infection). Cell type and time point are not known. The sample consisted of PBMCs or a T cell subset sorted from them (not recorded which). V is TRBV18 and J is TRBJ2-5; TRBD2 might be the D (6 bases). The CDR3 protein is CASSYVGGQETQYF. The CDR3 DNA is TGTGCCAGCTCCTACGTCGGGGGTCAAGAGACCCAGTACTTC.